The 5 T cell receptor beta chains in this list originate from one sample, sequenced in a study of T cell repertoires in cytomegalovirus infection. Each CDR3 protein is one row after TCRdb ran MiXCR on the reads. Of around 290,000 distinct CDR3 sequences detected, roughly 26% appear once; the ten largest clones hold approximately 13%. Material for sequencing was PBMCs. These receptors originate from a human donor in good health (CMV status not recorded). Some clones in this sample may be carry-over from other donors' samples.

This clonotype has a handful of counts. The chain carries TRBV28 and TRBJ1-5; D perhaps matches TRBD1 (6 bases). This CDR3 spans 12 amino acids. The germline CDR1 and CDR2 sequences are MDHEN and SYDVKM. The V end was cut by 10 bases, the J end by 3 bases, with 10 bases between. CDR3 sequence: CAIGGNNQPQHF. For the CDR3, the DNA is TGTGCCATAGGGGGAAACAATCAGCCCCAGCATTTT.

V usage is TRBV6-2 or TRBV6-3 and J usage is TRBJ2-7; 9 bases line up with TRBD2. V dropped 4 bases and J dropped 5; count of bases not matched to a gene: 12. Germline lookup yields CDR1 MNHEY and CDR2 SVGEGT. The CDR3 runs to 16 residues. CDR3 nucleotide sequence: TGTGCCAGCAGTTCTCGGGCTAGCGGGATTCTTAACGAGCAGTACTTC. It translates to CASSSRASGILNEQYF.

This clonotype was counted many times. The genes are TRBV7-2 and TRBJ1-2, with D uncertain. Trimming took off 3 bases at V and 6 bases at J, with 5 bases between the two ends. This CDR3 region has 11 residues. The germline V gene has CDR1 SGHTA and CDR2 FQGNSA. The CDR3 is CASSLGDGYTF. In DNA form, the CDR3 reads TGTGCCAGCAGCTTGGGCGATGGCTACACCTTC.

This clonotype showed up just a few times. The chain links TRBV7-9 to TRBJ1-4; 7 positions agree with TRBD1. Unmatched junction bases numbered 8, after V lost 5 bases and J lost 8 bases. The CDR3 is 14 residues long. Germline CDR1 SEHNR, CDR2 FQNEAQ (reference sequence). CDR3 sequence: CASSHDRVEEKLFF. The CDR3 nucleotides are TGTGCCAGCAGCCACGACAGGGTTGAGGAAAAACTGTTTTTT.

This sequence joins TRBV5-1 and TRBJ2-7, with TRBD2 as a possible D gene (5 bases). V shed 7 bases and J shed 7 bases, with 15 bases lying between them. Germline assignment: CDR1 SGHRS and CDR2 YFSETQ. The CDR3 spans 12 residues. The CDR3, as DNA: TGCGCCAGCTCGAAGGACTTCGGAGAGCAGTACTTC. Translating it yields CASSKDFGEQYF.